One sample yielded the 3 T cell receptor beta chains listed below, sequenced in a study of spatial heterogeneity in lung cancer. Regarding the study as a whole: One measure, the expanded intratumoral alpha and beta TCR count, tracked tumor mutation counts.

TCRdb processed the 5' RACE reads anew with MiXCR; each CDR3 protein has one entry. The table records roughly 8,800 distinct CDR3 sequences, more than 3.5% of them present only once. Their specific antigens are unknown. Time point indicated: sample taken at primary tumor resection. Source: lung tumor tissue, taken at surgery. The receptor source for this set is a female donor with early-stage non-small cell lung cancer.

This clonotype was recorded many times. The chain links TRBV14 to TRBJ2-6; D is perhaps TRBD1 or TRBD2 (5 bases each). CDR3 size: 16 residues. The germline CDR1 and CDR2 sequences are SGHDN and FVKESK. Trimming pared 1 base from V and 0 bases from J, leaving 7 bases between. For the CDR3, the DNA is TGTGCCAGCAGCCAAGGGGGGTTCTCTGGGGCCAACGTCCTGACTTTC. Its protein is CASSQGGFSGANVLTF.

This clonotype came up many times. J is TRBJ2-3 and V is TRBV6-5, with a possible D match to TRBD1 (6 bases). The CDR3 sequence is 15 residues long. V was pared by 6 bases and J by 2 bases, with 15 bases between. Per the germline V gene, CDR1 is MNHEY and CDR2 is SVGAGI. CDR3 coding DNA: TGTGCCAGCAGCACACAGGGCCAAGCCACAGATACGCAGTATTTT. Residues: CASSTQGQATDTQYF.

This clonotype showed up many times. V is TRBV6-5 and J is TRBJ2-2; D is undetermined. There are 15 residues in the CDR3. V lost 2 bases and J lost 5, with 12 bases in between. Germline V gene lookup returns CDR1 MNHEY and CDR2 SVGAGI. The CDR3 nucleotides read TGTGCCAGCAGTTACATTGAACGGTGGACCGGGGAGCTGTTTTTT. It encodes CASSYIERWTGELFF.